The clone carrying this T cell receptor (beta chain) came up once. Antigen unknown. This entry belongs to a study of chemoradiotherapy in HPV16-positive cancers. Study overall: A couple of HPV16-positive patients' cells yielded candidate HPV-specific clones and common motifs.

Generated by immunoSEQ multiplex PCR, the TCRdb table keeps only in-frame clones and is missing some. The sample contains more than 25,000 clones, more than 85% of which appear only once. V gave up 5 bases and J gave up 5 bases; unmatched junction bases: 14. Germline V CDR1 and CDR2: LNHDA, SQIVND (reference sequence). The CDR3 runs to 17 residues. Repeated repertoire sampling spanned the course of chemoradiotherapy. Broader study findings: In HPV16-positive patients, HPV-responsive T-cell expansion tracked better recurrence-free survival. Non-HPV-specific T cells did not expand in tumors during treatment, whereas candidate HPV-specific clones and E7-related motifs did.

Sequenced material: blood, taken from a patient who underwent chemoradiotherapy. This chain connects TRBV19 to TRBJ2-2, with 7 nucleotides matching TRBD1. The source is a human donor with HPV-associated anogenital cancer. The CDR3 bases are TGTGCCAGTAGTCTCGACACAGGGGCGGTAGGAACCGGGGAGCTGTTTTTT. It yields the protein CASSLDTGAVGTGELFF.